What follows are 23 T cell receptor beta chains derived from one specimen sequenced in a study of technical replicates of blood from several donors. The repertoire was sequenced with immunoSEQ multiplex PCR; TCRdb's copy has only in-frame clones and lacks some. The table shows 80,000 or so clones, with around 94% occurring only once. Sequencing was done on a sample of T cells isolated from PBMCs. These receptors all stem from a human donor in good health.

V usage is TRBV10-3 and J usage is TRBJ2-1, with D possibly matching TRBD1 (7 bases). The germline V gene has CDR1 ENHRY and CDR2 SYGVKD. The V end was cut by 7 bases, the J end by 8 bases, with 18 bases between. This CDR3 contains 14 residues. The CDR3 spells CAIKSRQGGYEQFF. The CDR3 region has the DNA TGTGCCATCAAATCGCGCCAGGGGGGATATGAGCAGTTCTTC.

The gene calls are TRBV27 and TRBJ1-1; TRBD1 might be the D (6 bases). CDR1 and CDR2 from the germline V gene are MNHEY and SMNVEV (reference sequence). The CDR3 runs 14 residues. The V and J ends lost 1 base and 3 bases respectively, with 9 bases between them. This CDR3 is CASSLYRADTEAFF. CDR3 bases: TGTGCCAGCAGTTTATACAGGGCCGACACTGAAGCTTTCTTT.

V usage is TRBV28 and J usage is TRBJ2-1; weak D call: TRBD2 (6 bases). V shed 6 bases and J shed 7 bases, with 16 bases lying between them. Germline V gene data show CDR1 as MDHEN and CDR2 as SYDVKM. This CDR3 has 14 residues. The CDR3, as DNA: TGTGCCAGCAGCCTGCCCCCCGGGAGAAATGAGCAGTTCTTC. It specifies CASSLPPGRNEQFF.

The rearrangement joins TRBV5-4 to TRBJ2-1, with TRBD2 identical over 7 bases. The V gene end was trimmed by 4 bases and the J gene end by 4 bases; junction bases not matched to a gene: 8. The CDR3 totals 15 residues. Germline CDR1 SGHNT, CDR2 YYREEE (reference sequence). The DNA for the CDR3 is TGTGCCAGCAGCGGGGGACTACCAGGATACAATGAGCAGTTCTTC. Amino acids: CASSGGLPGYNEQFF.

The rearrangement links TRBV29-1 to TRBJ1-4; maybe TRBD1 (6 bases). The CDR3 is 12 amino acids. Trimming took 6 bases from V and 3 from J, leaving 8 bases between them. Germline-derived CDR1 and CDR2 are SQVTM and ANQGSEA. Here the CDR3 reads CSVPGANEKLFF. The DNA for the CDR3 is TGCAGCGTGCCAGGGGCTAATGAAAAACTGTTTTTT.

CDR3 DNA sequence: TGTGCCAGCAGCTTAGCGGGAGGCTACGAGCAGTACTTC. Translation gives CASSLAGGYEQYF. The chain has TRBV7-2 and TRBJ2-7; possible D gene TRBD2, 6 bases. This CDR3 region has 13 residues. The germline V and J ends were trimmed by 0 bases and 3 bases, with 6 bases remaining between them. The germline V gene has CDR1 SGHTA and CDR2 FQGNSA.

The V gene is TRBV7-8, the J gene TRBJ2-7; 8 positions match TRBD1. Per the germline V gene, CDR1 is SGHVS and CDR2 is FQNEAQ. Trimming removed 7 bases from V and 0 bases from J; junction bases left unmatched: 5. The CDR3 runs 14 residues. The CDR3 nucleotides are TGTGCCAGCACCGGGGACAGGCTCTCCTACGAGCAGTACTTC. Amino acid sequence: CASTGDRLSYEQYF.

The V call is TRBV30, the J call TRBJ1-1; D not resolved. The V end was cut by 2 bases, the J end by 3 bases, with 7 bases between. The germline gives CDR1 GTSNPN, CDR2 SVGIG (reference sequence). The CDR3 has 12 residues. As DNA, the CDR3 is TGTGCCTGGAGTATCGGTGACACTGAAGCTTTCTTT. It encodes CAWSIGDTEAFF.

The chain links TRBV5-1 to TRBJ1-5; a possible D gene is TRBD1 (5 bases). CDR1 is SGHRS, CDR2 YFSETQ, per germline. The CDR3 has 13 amino acids. The V gene lost 4 bases and the J gene lost 6 bases, with 11 bases spanning the gap. This CDR3 reads CASSLTGSQPQHF. The CDR3, as DNA: TGCGCCAGCAGCCTCACAGGTTCTCAGCCCCAGCATTTT.

A note on this clone: One end of the junction fails to match germline, which may point to a read error. The rearrangement links TRBV7-8 to TRBJ2-7; 12 positions agree with TRBD1. There are 12 residues in the CDR3. CDR1 is SGHVS, CDR2 FQNEAQ, per germline. The CDR3 protein is CASSRDRGLQLF. In DNA, the CDR3 is TGTGCCAGCAGCAGGGACAGGGGGCTTCAACTCTTC.

This clone showed up just a few times. The chain links TRBV5-1 to TRBJ1-1; TRBD1 is a possible D gene (5 bases). CDR3 size: 14 residues. The V gene's germline CDR1 is SGHRS and CDR2 YFSETQ. The V and J ends lost 1 base and 1 base respectively, with 8 bases between them. The chain's CDR3 is CASSLSGGNTEAFF. CDR3 in DNA: TGCGCCAGCAGCTTGTCGGGGGGGAACACTGAAGCTTTCTTT.

This clone was detected only a few times. The chain carries TRBV19 and TRBJ1-1; 7 bases line up with TRBD1. The trim removed 9 bases at V and 7 bases at J, leaving 11 bases unmatched. CDR1 is LNHDA, CDR2 SQIVND, per germline (reference sequence). The CDR3 consists of 13 residues. CDR3 region: CASSKTGLDEAFF. The CDR3 nucleotides are TGTGCCAGCTCGAAGACAGGGTTGGATGAAGCTTTCTTT.

The V call is TRBV11-2, the J call TRBJ2-7; TRBD2 matches at 7 bases. The V and J ends lost 5 bases and 3 bases, in that order; junction bases with no gene match: 10. CDR1 and CDR2 (germline): SGHAT, FQNNGV. This CDR3 is 15 amino acids long. The CDR3 DNA follows: TGTGCCAGCAGCGTTGAATGGCGGGAGAGCTACGAGCAGTACTTC. Protein sequence: CASSVEWRESYEQYF.

This chain uses TRBV28 with TRBJ2-3, with 7 bases matching TRBD2. The CDR3 totals 17 residues. Germline loops: CDR1 MDHEN, CDR2 SYDVKM. The trim removed 6 bases at V and 1 base at J, leaving 13 bases unmatched. CDR3 amino acids: CASSPDGEGTGTDTQYF. Here the CDR3 DNA reads TGTGCCAGCAGCCCCGACGGGGAGGGAACAGGCACAGATACGCAGTATTTT.

V is TRBV9 and J is TRBJ1-1, with 7 bases identical to TRBD1. In germline, CDR1 is SGDLS, CDR2 YYNGEE. The CDR3 sequence is 14 residues long. With V trimmed by 3 bases and J by 9 bases, 11 bases remained unmatched. The CDR3 loop reads CASSGLTGTAKAFF. DNA of the CDR3: TGTGCCAGCAGCGGACTTACCGGGACAGCTAAAGCTTTCTTT.

The chain uses TRBV25-1 and TRBJ1-3, with D uncertain. There are 13 residues in the CDR3. CDR1 is MGHDK and CDR2 is SYGVNS in the germline V gene. The V gene lost 6 bases and the J gene lost 0 bases, with 6 bases spanning the gap. For the CDR3, the DNA is TGTGCCAGCAGGCATAGCTCTGGAAACACCATATATTTT. Amino acid sequence: CASRHSSGNTIYF.

This clone was seen a single time. This rearrangement joins TRBV9 to TRBJ2-7; weak D call: TRBD2 (5 bases). Germline V gives CDR1 SGDLS, CDR2 YYNGEE. V was cut by 3 bases and J by 3 bases, with 13 bases left in between. The CDR3 runs to 14 residues. CDR3: CASSGRAPGYEQYF. The CDR3, as DNA: TGTGCCAGCAGCGGGCGGGCCCCCGGCTACGAGCAGTACTTC.

This clone has only a few counts. The CDR3 nucleotides read TGTGCCAGCAGTTTATCGCAGCGTAATGAGCAGTTCTTC. It is translated as CASSLSQRNEQFF. The V and J genes are TRBV27 and TRBJ2-1; unclear D gene. The CDR3 is 13 amino acids. V gave up 0 bases and J gave up 7 bases, with 7 bases separating them. Per the germline V gene, CDR1 is MNHEY and CDR2 is SMNVEV (reference sequence).

The V call is TRBV5-1, the J call TRBJ2-6; 7 nucleotides line up with TRBD1. Trimming took 4 bases from V and 2 from J; bases not matched to a gene: 3. CDR1 SGHRS and CDR2 YFSETQ come from the germline V gene. This CDR3 has 15 residues. CDR3 protein: CASSRQGTGANVLTF. The CDR3 nucleotides are TGCGCCAGCAGCAGACAGGGTACTGGGGCCAACGTCCTGACTTTC.

The chain uses TRBV7-9 and TRBJ2-1; 11 nucleotides line up with TRBD1. The germline CDR1 and CDR2 sequences are SEHNR and FQNEAQ (reference sequence). CDR3 length: 16 amino acids. Trimming at V came to 6 bases and at J to 5 bases, leaving 9 bases not matched to a gene. CDR3 nucleotide sequence: TGTGCCAGCAGGTCGACTAGGGACAGGGGGAACAATGAGCAGTTCTTC. Its translation is CASRSTRDRGNNEQFF.

The rearrangement joins TRBV11-1 to TRBJ2-5; 7 bases map to TRBD2. Germline V gene data show CDR1 as SGHAT and CDR2 as FQDESV (reference sequence). Trimming cost V 5 bases and J 2 bases; bases outside gene matches: 11. This CDR3 is 16 amino acids long. CDR3 region: CASSPVLREIQETQYF. As DNA, the CDR3 is TGTGCCAGCAGCCCCGTTTTGCGGGAGATACAAGAGACCCAGTACTTC.

This chain joins TRBV11-2 and TRBJ1-1; possibly TRBD1 for D (5 bases). Per the germline V gene, CDR1 is SGHAT and CDR2 is FQNNGV. V was shortened by 1 base and J by 3 bases, with 18 bases between the two germline ends. The CDR3 sequence is 17 residues long. This CDR3 is CASSLARPGLRDTEAFF. CDR3 nucleotide sequence: TGTGCCAGCAGCTTAGCTAGGCCAGGCCTCAGGGACACTGAAGCTTTCTTT.

The chain has TRBV5-1 and TRBJ2-5; D gene uncertain. CDR1 is SGHRS, CDR2 YFSETQ, per germline. This CDR3 is built from 14 residues. The ends were cut back, 4 bases at V and 1 base at J, with 11 bases in the middle. CDR3 DNA sequence: TGCGCCAGCAGCCCTGCCAGGCGCCAAGAGACCCAGTACTTC. It translates to CASSPARRQETQYF.